What follows are 18 T cell receptor beta chains derived from one specimen sequenced in a study of blood T cell repertoires in COVID-19. The assay was immunoSEQ multiplex PCR, and TCRdb's table has in-frame clones only and misses some. Of about 230,000 clones in the sample, 84% are singletons; the top ten hold roughly 20%. Sequencing was carried out using peripheral blood. Receptors were obtained from a woman older than 75 with active or convalescent COVID-19.

The chain employs TRBV24-1 and TRBJ1-5; tentative D call: TRBD1 (5 bases). The CDR3 spans 13 residues. The germline V gene encodes CDR1 KGHDR and CDR2 SFDVKD. V lost 8 bases and J 4 bases, leaving 11 bases between the germline ends. The CDR3 DNA reads TGTGCCACCACGGGGGATGGGAATCAGCCCCAGCATTTT. Translated: CATTGDGNQPQHF.

The chain has TRBV20-1 and TRBJ2-1; the D gene is possibly TRBD2 (6 bases). CDR1 is DFQATT, CDR2 SNEGSKA, per germline (reference sequence). The CDR3 is made up of 10 amino acids. Trimming removed 4 bases at V and 8 bases at J, with 6 bases between. The CDR3 DNA follows: TGCAGTGCTAAGCGGGATGAGCAGTTCTTC. Protein: CSAKRDEQFF.

The rearrangement links TRBV18 to TRBJ2-7; 8 nucleotides agree with TRBD2. The germline CDR1 and CDR2 sequences are KGHSH and LQKENI. The CDR3 extends over 15 amino acids. V was pared by 5 bases and J by 2 bases, with 8 bases of the junction left unmatched. CDR3 region: CASSTGGARAYEQYF. The CDR3, as DNA: TGTGCCAGCTCAACGGGGGGGGCACGAGCCTACGAGCAGTACTTC.

This clone was observed at least ten times. The chain uses TRBV2 and TRBJ2-3; D is unclear. V was pared by 6 bases and J by 2 bases, with 6 bases between. This CDR3 region has 12 residues. CDR1 and CDR2 (germline): SNHLY, FYNNEI. This chain's CDR3 is CASRQFTDTQYF. CDR3 DNA: TGTGCCAGCAGGCAGTTCACAGATACGCAGTATTTT.

The chain has TRBV4-3 and TRBJ2-4, with D possibly matching TRBD1 (6 bases). Per the germline V gene, CDR1 is LGHNA and CDR2 is YSLEER. V was trimmed by 1 base and J by 8 bases, leaving 12 bases between them. This CDR3 contains 14 residues. The CDR3 region has the DNA TGCGCCAGCAGCCAAGCATGGGGGCGGGACATTCAGTACTTC. It codes for CASSQAWGRDIQYF.

The chain is built from TRBV29-1 and TRBJ2-3; 9 bases map to TRBD2. The ends lost 4 bases at V and 4 bases at J; junction bases unmatched: 6. CDR3 length: 14 amino acids. The germline V gene has CDR1 SQVTM and CDR2 ANQGSEA. Here the CDR3 DNA reads TGCAGCGTTGTAGATAGCGGGGGCCCAGATACGCAGTATTTT. Protein: CSVVDSGGPDTQYF.

This clone was detected once. The V call is TRBV18, the J call TRBJ2-6; 14 nucleotides match TRBD2. This CDR3 is built from 19 residues. V was pared by 2 bases and J by 2 bases, with 5 bases of the junction left unmatched. Germline V gene data show CDR1 as KGHSH and CDR2 as LQKENI. CDR3: CASSPSTSGGATGANVLTF. The CDR3 bases are TGTGCCAGCTCACCATCGACTAGCGGGGGGGCAACTGGGGCCAACGTCCTGACTTTC.

The rearrangement joins TRBV28 to TRBJ1-2; D is unclear. The length of the CDR3 is 14 residues. Germline-derived CDR1 and CDR2 are MDHEN and SYDVKM. Trimming took 8 bases from V and 6 from J, leaving 19 bases between them. The CDR3, as DNA: TGTGCCAGCCTACCCTTCCCCTCACGAGATGGCTACACCTTC. Protein sequence: CASLPFPSRDGYTF.

The chain couples TRBV6-1 to TRBJ1-2; tentative D call: TRBD1 (6 bases). V lost 2 bases, J lost 0 bases, and 13 bases lay in between. Germline assignment: CDR1 MNHNS and CDR2 SASEGT. CDR3 size: 16 residues. The CDR3 region is CASSELHRVANYGYTF. CDR3 coding DNA: TGTGCCAGCAGTGAACTCCACAGGGTAGCTAACTATGGCTACACCTTC.

This sequence joins TRBV6-5 and TRBJ1-6; 7 bases match TRBD1. The CDR3 totals 15 residues. V was clipped by 5 bases and J by 6 bases; unmatched bases: 7. The V gene's germline CDR1 is MNHEY and CDR2 SVGAGI. The CDR3 bases are TGTGCCAGCAGTCGCCGACAGGGACTTAATTCACCCCTCCACTTT. This codes for CASSRRQGLNSPLHF.

V and J are TRBV7-2 and TRBJ2-7; D perhaps matches TRBD2 (6 bases). Germline V gives CDR1 SGHTA, CDR2 FQGNSA. Trimming shortened V by 5 bases and J by 2 bases, and 16 bases separated the two germline ends. This CDR3 comprises 15 residues. In DNA form, the CDR3 reads TGTGCCAGCAGCATCAATAGCGGAGCTACCTACGAGCAGTACTTC. Protein sequence: CASSINSGATYEQYF. Variable domain in full (rest from reference TRBV7-2 and TRBJ2-7): GAGVSQSPSNKVTEKGKDVELRCDPISGHTALYWYRQSLGQGLEFLIYFQGNSAPDKSGLPSDRFSAERTGGSVSTLTIQRTQQEDSAVYLCASSINSGATYEQYFGPGTRLTVT.

The chain carries TRBV2 and TRBJ2-7; 9 bases line up with TRBD1. The V gene's germline CDR1 is SNHLY and CDR2 FYNNEI. The CDR3 sequence is 15 residues long. V dropped 6 bases and J dropped 7; count of bases not matched to a gene: 13. The CDR3 DNA is TGTGCCAGCAGAATCAACCCCGGGACAGGGCGAGAGCAGTACTTC. It is translated as CASRINPGTGREQYF.

The chain carries TRBV19 and TRBJ2-6; TRBD1 might be the D (5 bases). Trimming cost V 5 bases and J 0 bases, with 14 bases left between them. Germline V CDR1 and CDR2: LNHDA, SQIVND (reference sequence). The CDR3 sequence is 17 residues long. The CDR3 here is CASSAWGSYSGANVLTF. The DNA for the CDR3 is TGTGCCAGTAGTGCATGGGGCAGCTACTCTGGGGCCAACGTCCTGACTTTC. Full variable domain (outside the CDR3, taken from reference TRBV19 and TRBJ2-6): DGGITQSPKYLFRKEGQNVTLSCEQNLNHDAMYWYRQDPGQGLRLIYYSQIVNDFQKGDIAEGYSVSREKKESFPLTVTSAQKNPTAFYLCASSAWGSYSGANVLTFGAGSRLTVL.

The CDR3 coding sequence is TGTGCCAGTAGTATAAAGGGGTTGACTGAAGCTTTCTTT. It encodes CASSIKGLTEAFF. This rearrangement joins TRBV19 to TRBJ1-1, with a weak D call TRBD1 (5 bases). The CDR3 length is 13 residues. V lost 2 bases, J lost 5 bases, and 9 bases lay in between. Germline CDR1 and CDR2: LNHDA and SQIVND (reference sequence).

The chain joins TRBV2 to TRBJ1-2, with 7 bases aligning to TRBD1. V was clipped by 0 bases and J by 1 base; unmatched bases: 8. In germline, CDR1 is SNHLY, CDR2 FYNNEI. The CDR3 is 17 amino acids. The CDR3 nucleotides read TGTGCCAGCAGTGAAGCAGGGACAGACCTTATTAACTATGGCTACACCTTC. It encodes CASSEAGTDLINYGYTF.

This clone was seen a few times. The germline gene is not matched at one end of the junction; a read error may be the cause. The chain carries TRBV20-1 and TRBJ2-5, with D tentatively TRBD2 (5 bases). The CDR3 spans 11 residues. CDR1 and CDR2 (germline): DFQATT, SNEGSKA (reference sequence). The CDR3 sequence: CSARDLTTRYF. DNA of the CDR3: TGCAGTGCTAGAGATCTGACTACCCGGTACTTC.

J is TRBJ2-7 and V is TRBV5-5; D may be TRBD1 (5 bases). Trimming removed 1 base at V and 6 bases at J, with 8 bases between. Germline CDR1 and CDR2: SGHKS and YYEKEE (reference sequence). The CDR3 totals 12 residues. The CDR3 bases are TGTGCCAGCAGCTTGCAGGGTGTCGAGCAGTACTTC. Translating gives CASSLQGVEQYF.

The chain links TRBV2 to TRBJ1-1; D is perhaps TRBD1 (5 bases). Germline V gene lookup returns CDR1 SNHLY and CDR2 FYNNEI. V was shortened by 7 bases and J by 10 bases, with 25 bases between the two germline ends. The CDR3 has 15 residues. CDR3 loop: CASKDPPKGNSGAFF. The CDR3 nucleotides are TGTGCCAGCAAGGACCCCCCTAAGGGGAATTCTGGAGCTTTCTTT.